This T cell receptor (beta chain) was sequenced during a study of cytomegalovirus exposure and HLA in healthy donors (dated by TCRdb to about 2017). Concerning the study at large: According to an earlier analysis of around 600 of the donors, 200 million or so T cells yielded 120 million or so unique TCR beta sequences and more than 250 Gb of sequence data. Typing coverage varied by locus: about 620-630 donors for A, B, C, DRB1 and DQB1; approximately 560 for DQA1; more than 600 for DPA1; around 450 for DPB1. To predict cytomegalovirus infection status, the study combined high-throughput TCR immunosequencing, statistical association of individual TCRs with disease status, and machine learning. The later analysis used no new phenotypic data to find candidate immune exposures, relying instead on TCR beta sequences and their occurrence across donors. Of the 300 to 500 genotyped donors, 65% to 90% were placed in the genetic ancestry cluster associated with self-reported Caucasian donors. Genome-wide SNP genotypes for about 65% of the 666 donors were used in a later genetic analysis, which treated that subset as a discovery cohort. Among some 400 genotyped donors of the cohort, an average of approximately 240,000 unique TCR beta nucleotide sequences was sequenced per donor, of which 15% to 20% were non-productive. Roughly 5 DR-DQ haplotypes were handled as single units for association and clustering, since linkage in the cohort was strong. An earlier analysis of around 580 of the donors used high-throughput TCR beta sequencing to judge whether each TCR beta V gene segment behaved as functional or pseudogenic. An early release covering about 600 HLA-typed donors comprised roughly 300 gigabases of sequencing data and approximately 85 million unique TCR sequences. To study patterns of TCR occurrence, a later analysis re-analyzed previously published TCR beta repertoires from more than 550 donors and added high-resolution HLA genotyping. In addition to the first cohort of around 670 subjects, a separate validation cohort of about 120 different subjects was used. Donor age, sex, ethnicity and CMV serostatus were collected together with the repertoire data. Using immunosequencing, the study profiled T cell repertoires from 666 subjects and related those repertoires to cytomegalovirus serostatus. The study aimed to test whether signatures of past pathogen exposure could be identified by cataloging public T cell receptors. Every repertoire in the discovery cohort had been generated on one and the same sequencing platform. Both class I and class II loci were covered by HLA typing, at four-digit resolution.

This clone was detected a few times. The antigen it recognizes is unknown. The input lacks base qualities; no much larger clone sits a single base away. Library preparation was by the immunoSEQ multiplex PCR assay. A mixture of 60 forward primers for TCR Vbeta segments and 13 reverse primers for TCR Jbeta segments was used in the multiplex PCR. A multiplex PCR assay on genomic DNA amplified the CDR3 region of rearranged TCR beta genes. Amplified TCR beta libraries were sequenced as 87-base-pair reads on the Illumina HiSeq System. The study's processing was this. Across the roughly 640 repertoires, a later analysis counted 80 million or so unique TCR beta chains, roughly 11 million of which were shared by at least two donors. To remove PCR and sequencing errors, raw reads were error-corrected and collapsed into unique sequences using a nearest-neighbor algorithm that merged closely related sequences. V, D and J gene segments were assigned by aligning CDR3 sequences to IMGT reference sequences. For a sequence to be retained, a match of at least six nucleotides was required to both a V gene segment and a J gene segment. A rearrangement was called productive if the CDR3 had no stop codons and remained in frame with V and J, and every other rearrangement was called non-productive. Following IMGT convention, CDR3 was defined as the stretch from the second conserved V-encoded cysteine to the conserved J-encoded phenylalanine. Sequences without an unambiguous match to a single V gene segment were excluded from the earlier analysis of about 600 of the donors. In an earlier analysis of around 600 of the donors, V segments were called functional above 56.7% productive rearrangements and were called segregating when the between-donor standard deviation exceeded 5%. A statistical classification framework was developed to diagnose cytomegalovirus status using the catalog of TCR beta chain sequences. In a later analysis, TCR nucleotide sequences were compared against IMGT/GENE-DB human TR gene sequences so that V and J genes could be assigned. A later analysis assigned CDR3 sequences and most-parsimonious VDJ recombination scenarios with the TCRdist pipeline. A later analysis defined each TCR beta chain by its CDR3 amino acid sequence plus V-gene family, and excluded reads lacking a unique V-gene family. As a way to deal with suspected cross-contamination and a sequencing artifact, a later analysis dropped roughly 620 nucleotide sequences that were highly shared and had low generation probability. In a later analysis, a clonal expansion index was calculated for each public chain from normalized within-repertoire ranks of inferred template counts. Generation probabilities in a later analysis came from a VDJ recombination model fitted to out-of-frame rearrangements, and those results were checked against IGoR. In a later analysis, TCR-TCR, TCR-HLA and TCR-CMV co-occurrence was scored with hypergeometric tests, and a repertoire-size bias correction was applied to TCR pairs. To estimate false discovery rates, a later analysis permuted the HLA or CMV assignments 20 times. A later analysis grouped co-occurring TCRs with DBSCAN, adding TCRdist sequence similarity when clustering within HLA-allele-positive subsets. Co-occurrence clustering excluded repertoires with fewer than 30,000 or more than 120,000 public chains, plus five with anomalous nucleotide sharing. TCRdb took this table from immuneACCESS and kept in-frame rearrangements with V and J called. Such tables lack part of the clones; where checked against another copy, unresolved V genes explain under half of the gap, and the rest is unexplained. V and J calls and clone size are copied from that table; D and trimming were computed from the DNA. For this sample the table gives some 180,000 clones, of which around 82% were detected only once. The top ten clonotypes cover roughly 13% of the sample.

The cohort was made up of roughly 670 healthy bone marrow donors. At the time of sampling, every cohort member was nominally healthy, though immune exposures that went unrecorded were likely present. The donor was CMV seropositive and was included in the group of 250 to 350 seropositive cohort members. A peripheral blood sample was provided by each donor, and peripheral blood mononuclear cells were used for TCR beta sequencing. The Qiagen DNeasy Blood Extraction Kit was used to extract genomic DNA from the blood cell samples. Paper-wide results and their limitations: Across donors, most TCR sequences were observed very rarely, whereas some public TCRs were present in many individuals. Linkage disequilibrium might explain the correlated functional status among segregating V segments, but an unknown experimental factor could not be ruled out. An earlier analysis of approximately 500 of the donors showed that most TCR beta V segments appeared in productive rearrangements either about 90% or about 30% of the time, which broadly matched IMGT annotations. According to a later genetic analysis, donors in an Asian-associated ancestry cluster had fewer N-insertions in productive TCRs than the approximately 630-donor mean. Immune exposure information for the cohort was limited to CMV serostatus. A cluster of highly shared sequence variants was judged likely to represent a technical artifact of the sequencing pipeline. V-gene and J-gene trimming of TCR beta chains was associated with a missense DCLRE1C variant in a later genetic analysis, and the association was replicated in an independent cohort. When HLA alleles, especially DR and DQ, strongly co-occurred, TCR associations were difficult to assign to individual alleles. The presence/absence analyses assumed that sequencing depth was roughly uniform across donors, and that assumption may not be true. Because some donors lacked HLA typing at each locus, the association tests relied only on the typed subset. The study gave a list of about 150 TCR beta chains associated with cytomegalovirus. A few of the identified cytomegalovirus-associated TCR beta chains were confirmed in vitro to be specific for cytomegalovirus antigens. This cohort had only TCR beta chains sequenced, and the lack of alpha or paired-chain data limited which features could be detected. Cytomegalovirus status was reported to be diagnosed by the classifier with high specificity and sensitivity in both the original and validation cohorts. Compared with equally common non-associated chains, HLA-associated TCR beta chains in a later analysis were more clonally expanded and had lower generation probabilities. Specific HLA alleles were associated with 18,000 or so TCR beta sequences at a false discovery rate of 0.05 in a later analysis. A further reported finding was that TCR beta sequences accurately predicted the HLA-A and HLA-B alleles for most subjects in the first cohort. Several of the top co-occurrence clusters appeared to be linked to parvovirus B19, influenza, CMV and Epstein-Barr virus, according to a later analysis. The authors suggested that the approach could potentially be generalized to other disease states and immunological phenotypes. According to a later analysis, TCR association rates differed among HLA loci, with DRB1 alleles showing the most associated TCRs and HLA-C alleles showing the fewest. Over 15 rarely observed V segments, including chromosome 9 orphons, were excluded from the earlier analysis of some 590 of the donors because counts were too low. According to a later analysis, most CMV-associated TCR beta chains appeared to be HLA-restricted, and the HLA associations seemed to be driven largely by CMV exposure.

The clonotype comes from a woman aged 25 to 39 in good health and CMV-seropositive. What was sequenced was PBMCs.

CDR3 sequence: CSVAVRAKNEQFF. The sequence in DNA is TGCAGCGTTGCGGTCAGGGCTAAAAATGAGCAGTTCTTC. This receptor chain uses TRBV29-1 and TRBJ2-1; tentative D gene TRBD1, with 5 bases matching. The CDR3 contains 13 residues, cysteine and phenylalanine counted. Of the read, only the CDR3 DNA is kept; its 39 bases are in frame from base 1. V loses 4 bases, J loses 7 bases, and the germline ends lie 14 bases apart. From a lookup of the germline V gene, CDR1 and CDR2 are SQVTM and ANQGSEA.